These T cell receptor beta chains were read from a single sample in a study of blood T cells in healthy people across ages. TCRdb reprocessed the 5' RACE reads via MiXCR and lists one record per CDR3 protein. The sample records around 970,000 distinct CDR3 sequences, roughly 51% being singletons. The sample was blood. The receptors derive from a woman aged 55-69 years in good health. The CDR3 runs from the conserved cysteine through the conserved F or W. The D gene is left open where the match is weak. Clone size is shown for a subset of rows, as once, few, many or a class of expanded clone.

V gene: TRBV2
clone size: .
D gene: TRBD2
J gene: TRBJ2-5
CDR3 protein: CASSEASGSVTQYF
CDR3 DNA: TGTGCCAGCAGTGAGGCTAGCGGGAGCGTGACCCAGTACTTC

V gene: TRBV7-2
clone size: few
D gene: .
J gene: TRBJ2-6
CDR3 protein: CASSLRGSGYSGANVLTF
CDR3 DNA: TGTGCCAGCAGCTTGCGGGGTAGCGGATACTCTGGGGCCAACGTCCTGACTTTC

V gene: TRBV7-3
clone size: .
D gene: .
J gene: TRBJ2-3
CDR3 protein: CASSLTGMSTNTQYF
CDR3 DNA: TGTGCCAGCAGCTTAACCGGGATGAGCACAAATACGCAGTATTTT

V gene: TRBV28
clone size: .
D gene: .
J gene: TRBJ2-7
CDR3 protein: CASTFEVGRSMGEQYF
CDR3 DNA: TGTGCCAGCACCTTTGAAGTAGGCAGGTCGATGGGCGAGCAGTACTTC

V gene: TRBV5-1
clone size: .
D gene: .
J gene: TRBJ2-6
CDR3 protein: CASSFVSGAKGRQPSGANVLTF
CDR3 DNA: TGCGCCAGCAGCTTTGTGTCGGGGGCCAAGGGGCGTCAGCCTTCTGGGGCCAACGTCCTGACTTTC

V gene: TRBV27
clone size: .
D gene: .
J gene: TRBJ1-2
CDR3 protein: CASGGRGNYGYTF
CDR3 DNA: TGTGCCAGCGGTGGCAGGGGTAACTATGGCTACACCTTC

V gene: TRBV29-1
clone size: .
D gene: .
J gene: TRBJ2-3
CDR3 protein: CSVVARWSTDTQYF
CDR3 DNA: TGCAGCGTTGTCGCTAGGTGGAGCACAGATACGCAGTATTTT

V gene: TRBV4-1
clone size: few
D gene: TRBD2
J gene: TRBJ2-1
CDR3 protein: CASSQGTSGGYQEQFF
CDR3 DNA: TGCGCCAGCAGCCAAGGGACTAGCGGGGGGTACCAAGAGCAGTTCTTC

V gene: TRBV29-1
clone size: many
D gene: .
J gene: TRBJ2-5
CDR3 protein: CSIGRVETQYF
CDR3 DNA: TGCAGCATTGGAAGGGTAGAGACCCAGTACTTC

V gene: TRBV7-2
clone size: many
D gene: .
J gene: TRBJ2-3
CDR3 protein: CASSPGISTDTQYF
CDR3 DNA: TGTGCCAGCAGCCCGGGAATTAGCACAGATACGCAGTATTTT

V gene: TRBV12-3/TRBV12-4
clone size: .
D gene: .
J gene: TRBJ2-7
CDR3 protein: CASSWDGLWGPSYEQYF
CDR3 DNA: TGTGCCAGCAGTTGGGACGGATTGTGGGGGCCCTCCTACGAGCAGTACTTC

V gene: TRBV20-1
clone size: few
D gene: .
J gene: TRBJ2-7
CDR3 protein: CSARDRMQGQGIYEQYF
CDR3 DNA: TGCAGTGCTAGAGATCGTATGCAGGGGCAAGGGATCTACGAGCAGTACTTC

V gene: TRBV7-2
clone size: .
D gene: TRBD2
J gene: TRBJ2-7
CDR3 protein: CASSTGTNNYYEQYF
CDR3 DNA: TGTGCCAGCAGCACCGGGACTAACAACTACTACGAGCAGTACTTC

V gene: TRBV20-1
clone size: few
D gene: .
J gene: TRBJ2-4
CDR3 protein: CSAPLLGDRGEQYF
CDR3 DNA: TGCAGTGCTCCGTTACTAGGGGACCGTGGGGAGCAGTACTTC

V gene: TRBV5-5
clone size: .
D gene: TRBD1
J gene: TRBJ2-2
CDR3 protein: CASSFLGQVNTGELFF
CDR3 DNA: TGTGCCAGCAGCTTTCTGGGACAGGTTAACACCGGGGAGCTGTTTTTT

V gene: TRBV12-3/TRBV12-4
clone size: once
D gene: TRBD2
J gene: TRBJ2-7
CDR3 protein: CASRRGTEYPYEQYF
CDR3 DNA: TGTGCCAGCCGGCGGGGGACGGAATACCCCTACGAGCAGTACTTC